This T cell receptor beta chain was captured by sequencing in a study of graft-versus-host responses after intestinal transplantation. About the research overall: Multivisceral, liver-intestinal, or isolated intestinal transplants were performed in recipients. For around three years after anti-thymocyte globulin induction, all recipients took tacrolimus and steroids. General observations from the study: Detection of GvH clones occurred in recipient marrow, and some had their first appearance in ileum or blood. Peak levels of circulating GvH clones tracked with early post-transplant HvG declines.

The table came from immunoSEQ multiplex PCR; TCRdb's copy has only in-frame clones and leaves some out. The sample records about 93,000 clones, 90% to 95% being singletons. This CDR3 region has 19 residues. In germline, CDR1 is SGHVS, CDR2 FQNEAQ. V shed 6 bases and J 2 bases; nucleotides not matched to a gene: 17. Concerning this clone: Its target is not known.

The gene calls are TRBV7-8 and TRBJ2-1; 9 positions agree with TRBD1. Sequenced here: unstimulated CD8+ T cells sorted from spleen or lymph node cells, sampled before intestinal transplant. The clonotype comes from a human donor who received an intestinal transplant. The CDR3 loop reads CASSHRDRVVLPPYNEQFF. CDR3 DNA: TGTGCCAGCAGTCACCGGGACAGGGTAGTTTTGCCGCCCTACAATGAGCAGTTCTTC.